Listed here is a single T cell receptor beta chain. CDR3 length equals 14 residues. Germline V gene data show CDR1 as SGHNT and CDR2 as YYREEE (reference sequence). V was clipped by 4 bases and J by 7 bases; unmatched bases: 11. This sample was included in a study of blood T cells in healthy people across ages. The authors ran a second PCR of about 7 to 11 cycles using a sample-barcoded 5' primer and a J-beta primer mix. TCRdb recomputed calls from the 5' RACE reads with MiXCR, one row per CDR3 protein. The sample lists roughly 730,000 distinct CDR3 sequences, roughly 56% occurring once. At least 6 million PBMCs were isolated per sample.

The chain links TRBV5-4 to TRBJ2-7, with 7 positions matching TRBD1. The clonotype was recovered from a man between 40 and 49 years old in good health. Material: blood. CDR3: CASSQRGPVGEQYF. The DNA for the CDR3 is TGTGCCAGCAGCCAAAGGGGGCCCGTTGGTGAGCAGTACTTC.